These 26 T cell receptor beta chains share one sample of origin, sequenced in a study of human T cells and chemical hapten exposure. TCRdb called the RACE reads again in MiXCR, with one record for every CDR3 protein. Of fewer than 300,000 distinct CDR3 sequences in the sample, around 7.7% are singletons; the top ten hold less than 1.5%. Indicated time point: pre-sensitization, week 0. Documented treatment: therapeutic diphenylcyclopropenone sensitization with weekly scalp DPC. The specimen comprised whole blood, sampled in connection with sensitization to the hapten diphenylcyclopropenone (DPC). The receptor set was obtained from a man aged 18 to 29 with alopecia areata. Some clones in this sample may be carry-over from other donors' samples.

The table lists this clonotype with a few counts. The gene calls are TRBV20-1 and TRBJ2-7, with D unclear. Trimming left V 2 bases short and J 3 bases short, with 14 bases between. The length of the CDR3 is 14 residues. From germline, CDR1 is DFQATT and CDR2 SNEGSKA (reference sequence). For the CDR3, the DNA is TGCAGTGCTAGACTAAGGACGGAGAGCTACGAGCAGTACTTC. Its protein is CSARLRTESYEQYF.

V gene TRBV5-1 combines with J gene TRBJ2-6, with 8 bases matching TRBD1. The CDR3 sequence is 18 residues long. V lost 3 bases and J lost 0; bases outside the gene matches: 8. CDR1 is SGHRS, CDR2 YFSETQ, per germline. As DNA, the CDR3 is TGCGCCAGCAGCTCTGGAGGACAGGGACTCTCTGGGGCCAACGTCCTGACTTTC. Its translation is CASSSGGQGLSGANVLTF.

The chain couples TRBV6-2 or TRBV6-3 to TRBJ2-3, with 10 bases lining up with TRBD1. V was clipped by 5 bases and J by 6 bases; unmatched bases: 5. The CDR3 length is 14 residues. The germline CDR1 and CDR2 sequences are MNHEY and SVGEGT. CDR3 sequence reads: CASSRGQGPDTQYF. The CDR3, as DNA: TGTGCCAGCAGTAGGGGACAGGGGCCGGATACGCAGTATTTT.

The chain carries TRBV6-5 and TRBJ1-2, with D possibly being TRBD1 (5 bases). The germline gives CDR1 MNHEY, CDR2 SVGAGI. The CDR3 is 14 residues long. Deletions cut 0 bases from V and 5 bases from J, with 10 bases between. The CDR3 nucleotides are TGTGCCAGCAGTTACTCGGGGACCTTTTATGGCTACACCTTC. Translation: CASSYSGTFYGYTF.

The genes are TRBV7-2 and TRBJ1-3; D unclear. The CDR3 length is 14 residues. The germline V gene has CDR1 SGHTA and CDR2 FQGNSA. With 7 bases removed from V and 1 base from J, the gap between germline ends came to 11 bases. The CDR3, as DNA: TGTGCCAGCAAGCGGGAGCCATCTGGAAACACCATATATTTT. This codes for CASKREPSGNTIYF.

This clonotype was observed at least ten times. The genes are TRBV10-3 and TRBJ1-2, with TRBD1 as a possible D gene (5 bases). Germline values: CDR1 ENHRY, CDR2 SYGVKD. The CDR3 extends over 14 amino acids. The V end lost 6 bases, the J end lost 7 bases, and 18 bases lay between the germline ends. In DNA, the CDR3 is TGTGCCATCAGGAGGGACGAGGTGAGGATTGGCTACACCTTC. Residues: CAIRRDEVRIGYTF.

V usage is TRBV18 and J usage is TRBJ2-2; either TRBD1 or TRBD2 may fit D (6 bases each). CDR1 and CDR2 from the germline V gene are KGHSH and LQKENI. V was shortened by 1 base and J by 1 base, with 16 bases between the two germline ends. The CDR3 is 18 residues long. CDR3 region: CASSPLQGLGLNTGELFF. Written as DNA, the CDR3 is TGTGCCAGCTCACCACTACAGGGTCTGGGACTGAACACCGGGGAGCTGTTTTTT.

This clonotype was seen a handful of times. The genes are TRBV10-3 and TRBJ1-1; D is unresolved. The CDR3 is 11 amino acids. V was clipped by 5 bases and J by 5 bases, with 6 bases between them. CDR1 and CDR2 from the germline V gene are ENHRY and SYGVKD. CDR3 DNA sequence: TGTGCCATCAGTCTCGGTACTGAAGCTTTCTTT. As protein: CAISLGTEAFF.

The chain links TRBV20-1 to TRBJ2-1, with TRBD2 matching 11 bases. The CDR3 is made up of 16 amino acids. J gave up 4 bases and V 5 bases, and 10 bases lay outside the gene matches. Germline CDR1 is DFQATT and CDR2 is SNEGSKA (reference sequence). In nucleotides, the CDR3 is TGCAGTGCTGGCCTGGGACTAGCGGCGAGGTACAATGAGCAGTTCTTC. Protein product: CSAGLGLAARYNEQFF.

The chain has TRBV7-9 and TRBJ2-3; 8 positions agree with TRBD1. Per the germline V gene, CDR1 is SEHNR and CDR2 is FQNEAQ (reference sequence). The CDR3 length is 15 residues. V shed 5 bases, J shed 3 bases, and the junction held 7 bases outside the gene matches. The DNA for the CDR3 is TGTGCCAGCAGCCCAACGCAGGGGGCAACAGATACGCAGTATTTT. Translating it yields CASSPTQGATDTQYF.

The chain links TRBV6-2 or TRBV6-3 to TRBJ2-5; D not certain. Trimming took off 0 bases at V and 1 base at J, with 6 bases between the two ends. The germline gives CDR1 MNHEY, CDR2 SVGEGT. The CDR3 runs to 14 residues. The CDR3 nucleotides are TGTGCCAGCAGTTACTCGAACCCCCAAGAGACCCAGTACTTC. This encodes CASSYSNPQETQYF.

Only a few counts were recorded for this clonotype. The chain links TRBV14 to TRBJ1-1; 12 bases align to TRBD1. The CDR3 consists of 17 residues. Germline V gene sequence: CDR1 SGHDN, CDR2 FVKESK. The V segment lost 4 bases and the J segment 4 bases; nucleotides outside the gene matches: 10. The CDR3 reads CASSLYRDRGRSTEAFF. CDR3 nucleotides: TGTGCCAGCAGCCTGTACCGGGACAGGGGGCGAAGCACTGAAGCTTTCTTT.

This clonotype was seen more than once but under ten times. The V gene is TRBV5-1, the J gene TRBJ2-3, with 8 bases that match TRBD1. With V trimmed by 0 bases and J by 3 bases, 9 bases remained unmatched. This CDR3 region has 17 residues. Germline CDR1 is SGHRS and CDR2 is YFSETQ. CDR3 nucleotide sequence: TGCGCCAGCAGCTTGGAATACGTGACAGGGGCTACAGATACGCAGTATTTT. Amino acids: CASSLEYVTGATDTQYF.

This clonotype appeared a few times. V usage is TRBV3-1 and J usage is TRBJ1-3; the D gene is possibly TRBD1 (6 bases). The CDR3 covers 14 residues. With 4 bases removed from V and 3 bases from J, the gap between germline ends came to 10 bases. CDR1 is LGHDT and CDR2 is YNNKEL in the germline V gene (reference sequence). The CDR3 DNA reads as TGTGCCAGCAGCCCGACAGGCTTTGGAAACACCATATATTTT. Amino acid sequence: CASSPTGFGNTIYF.

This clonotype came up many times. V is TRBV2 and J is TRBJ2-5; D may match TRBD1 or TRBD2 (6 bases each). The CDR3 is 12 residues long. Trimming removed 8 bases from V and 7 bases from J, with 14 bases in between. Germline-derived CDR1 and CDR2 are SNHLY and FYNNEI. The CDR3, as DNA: TGTGCCAGCTCTAGGGGGGCTGGGACCCAGTACTTC. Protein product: CASSRGAGTQYF.

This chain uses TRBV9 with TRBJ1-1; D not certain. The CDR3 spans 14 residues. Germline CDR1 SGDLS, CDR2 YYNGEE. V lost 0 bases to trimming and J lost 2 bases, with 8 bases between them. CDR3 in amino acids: CASSVVGSNTEAFF. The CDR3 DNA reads TGTGCCAGCAGCGTAGTCGGTAGCAACACTGAAGCTTTCTTT.

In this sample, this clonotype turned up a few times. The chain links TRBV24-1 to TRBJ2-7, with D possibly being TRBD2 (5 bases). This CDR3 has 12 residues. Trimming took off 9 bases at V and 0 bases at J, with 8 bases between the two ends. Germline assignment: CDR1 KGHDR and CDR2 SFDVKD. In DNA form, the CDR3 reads TGTGCCACCGGACTGCCCTCCTACGAGCAGTACGTC. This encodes CATGLPSYEQYV.

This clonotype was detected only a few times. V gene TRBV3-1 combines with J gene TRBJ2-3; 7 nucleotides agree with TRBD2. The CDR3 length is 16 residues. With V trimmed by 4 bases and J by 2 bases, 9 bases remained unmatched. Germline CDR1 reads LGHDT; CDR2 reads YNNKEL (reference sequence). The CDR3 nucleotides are TGTGCCAGCAGCCTCTCTCAGCGGGGATTCACAGATACGCAGTATTTT. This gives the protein CASSLSQRGFTDTQYF.

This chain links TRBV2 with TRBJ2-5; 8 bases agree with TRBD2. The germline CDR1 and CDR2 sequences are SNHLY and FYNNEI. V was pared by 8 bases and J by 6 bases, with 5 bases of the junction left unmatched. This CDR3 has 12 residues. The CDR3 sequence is CASFGGGKTQYF. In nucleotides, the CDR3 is TGTGCCAGCTTCGGGGGGGGAAAGACCCAGTACTTC.

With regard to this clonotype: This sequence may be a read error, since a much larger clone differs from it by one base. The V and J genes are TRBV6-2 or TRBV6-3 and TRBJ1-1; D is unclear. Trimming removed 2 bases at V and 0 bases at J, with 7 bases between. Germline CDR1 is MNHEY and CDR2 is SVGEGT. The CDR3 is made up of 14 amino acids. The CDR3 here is CASSYPDVNTEAFF. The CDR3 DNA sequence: TGTGCCAGCAGTTACCCCGACGTGAACACTGAAGCTTTCTTT.

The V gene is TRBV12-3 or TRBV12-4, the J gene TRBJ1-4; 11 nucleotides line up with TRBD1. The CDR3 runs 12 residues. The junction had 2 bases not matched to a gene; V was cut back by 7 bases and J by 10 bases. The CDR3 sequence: CASIGTGGKLFF. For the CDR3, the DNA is TGTGCCAGCATAGGGACAGGGGGAAAACTGTTTTTT.

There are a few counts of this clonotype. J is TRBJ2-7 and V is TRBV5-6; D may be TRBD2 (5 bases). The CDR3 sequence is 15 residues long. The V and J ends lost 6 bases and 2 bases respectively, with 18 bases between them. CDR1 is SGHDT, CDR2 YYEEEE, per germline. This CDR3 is CASTEKGGLTYEQYF. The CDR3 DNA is TGTGCCAGCACCGAGAAGGGCGGACTTACCTACGAGCAGTACTTC. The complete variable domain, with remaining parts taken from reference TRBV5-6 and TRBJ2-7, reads DAGVTQSPTHLIKTRGQQVTLRCSPKSGHDTVSWYQQALGQGPQFIFQYYEEEERQRGNFPDRFSGHQFPNYSSELNVNALLLGDSALYLCASTEKGGLTYEQYFGPGTRLTVT.

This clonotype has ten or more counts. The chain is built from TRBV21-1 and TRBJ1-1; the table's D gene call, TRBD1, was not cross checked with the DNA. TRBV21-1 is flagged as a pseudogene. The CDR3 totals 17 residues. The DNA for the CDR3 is TGTGCCAGCAGCAAAGCGCTTCTCTGGGGCAACAACACTGAAGCTTTCTTT. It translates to CASSKALLWGNNTEAFF.

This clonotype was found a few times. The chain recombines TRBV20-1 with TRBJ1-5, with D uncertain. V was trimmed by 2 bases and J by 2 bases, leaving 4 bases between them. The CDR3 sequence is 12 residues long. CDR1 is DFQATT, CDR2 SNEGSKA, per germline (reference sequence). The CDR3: CSARSGNQPQHF. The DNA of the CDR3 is TGCAGTGCTAGATCAGGCAATCAGCCCCAGCATTTT.

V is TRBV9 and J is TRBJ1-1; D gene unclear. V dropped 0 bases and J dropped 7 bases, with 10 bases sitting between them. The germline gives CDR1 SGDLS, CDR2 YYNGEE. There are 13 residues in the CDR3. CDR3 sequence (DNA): TGTGCCAGCAGCGTAGTGGGAGGGAGTGAAGCTTTCTTT. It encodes CASSVVGGSEAFF.

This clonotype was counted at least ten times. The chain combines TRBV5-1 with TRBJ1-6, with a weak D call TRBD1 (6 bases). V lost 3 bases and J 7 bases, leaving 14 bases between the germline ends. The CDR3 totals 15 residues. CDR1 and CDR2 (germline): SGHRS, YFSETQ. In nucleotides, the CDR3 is TGCGCCAGCAGCTGGGACACGACTGGCAATTCACCCCTCCACTTT. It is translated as CASSWDTTGNSPLHF. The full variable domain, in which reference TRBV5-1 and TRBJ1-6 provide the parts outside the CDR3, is KAGVTQTPRYLIKTRGQQVTLSCSPISGHRSVSWYQQTPGQGLQFLFEYFSETQRNKGNFPGRFSGRQFSNSRSEMNVSTLELGDSALYLCASSWDTTGNSPLHFGNGTRLTVT.